This TCR beta chain was documented in a study of control samples from healthy donors and cancer patients. Clones were sequenced by immunoSEQ multiplex PCR, and TCRdb holds only the in-frame ones, with some missing. The sample includes over 150,000 clones, approximately 94% seen only once; the top ten take 1.3% to 1.5%. From germline, CDR1 is SGHTA and CDR2 FQGNSA. Trimming cost V 2 bases and J 6 bases; bases outside gene matches: 5. The CDR3 runs to 14 residues. Sequenced input: blood. This chain uses TRBV7-2 with TRBJ1-1; 8 positions agree with TRBD1. This TCR was recovered from a young woman in good health. The CDR3 bases are TGTGCCAGCAGCTTATTACAGGGGGGTCCTGAAGCTTTCTTT. Protein product: CASSLLQGGPEAFF. The entire variable domain, with the rest obtained from reference TRBV7-2 and TRBJ1-1, is as follows: GAGVSQSPSNKVTEKGKDVELRCDPISGHTALYWYRQSLGQGLEFLIYFQGNSAPDKSGLPSDRFSAERTGGSVSTLTIQRTQQEDSAVYLCASSLLQGGPEAFFGQGTRLTVV.